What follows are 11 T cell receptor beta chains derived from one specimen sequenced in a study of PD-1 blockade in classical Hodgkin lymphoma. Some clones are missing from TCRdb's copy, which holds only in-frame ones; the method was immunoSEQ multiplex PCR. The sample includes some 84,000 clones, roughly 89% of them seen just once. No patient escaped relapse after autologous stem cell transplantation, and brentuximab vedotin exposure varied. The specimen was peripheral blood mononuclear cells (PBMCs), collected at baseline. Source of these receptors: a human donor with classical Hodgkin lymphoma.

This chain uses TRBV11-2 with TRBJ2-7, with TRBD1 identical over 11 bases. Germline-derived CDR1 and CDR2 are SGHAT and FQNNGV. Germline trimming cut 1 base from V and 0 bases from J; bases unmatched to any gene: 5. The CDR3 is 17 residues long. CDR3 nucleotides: TGTGCCAGCAGCTTAGGGACAGGGGGCCTTAGCTCCTACGAGCAGTACTTC. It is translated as CASSLGTGGLSSYEQYF.

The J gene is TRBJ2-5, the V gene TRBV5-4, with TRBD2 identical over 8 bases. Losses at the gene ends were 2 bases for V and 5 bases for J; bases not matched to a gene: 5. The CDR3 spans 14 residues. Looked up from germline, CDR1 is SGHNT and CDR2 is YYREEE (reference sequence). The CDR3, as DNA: TGTGCCAGCAGCTTACCCCGGGGGGGCGAGACCCAGTACTTC. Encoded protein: CASSLPRGGETQYF. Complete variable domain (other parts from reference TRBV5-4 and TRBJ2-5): ETGVTQSPTHLIKTRGQQVTLRCSSQSGHNTVSWYQQALGQGPQFIFQYYREEENGRGNFPPRFSGLQFPNYSSELNVNALELDDSALYLCASSLPRGGETQYFGPGTRLLVL.

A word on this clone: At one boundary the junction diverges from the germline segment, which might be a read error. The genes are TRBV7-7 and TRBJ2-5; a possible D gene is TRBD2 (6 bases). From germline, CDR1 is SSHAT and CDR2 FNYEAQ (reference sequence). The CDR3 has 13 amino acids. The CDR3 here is CASSRENLETQYF. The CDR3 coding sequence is TGTGCTAGCAGCCGGGAGAACTTGGAGACCCAGTACTTC.

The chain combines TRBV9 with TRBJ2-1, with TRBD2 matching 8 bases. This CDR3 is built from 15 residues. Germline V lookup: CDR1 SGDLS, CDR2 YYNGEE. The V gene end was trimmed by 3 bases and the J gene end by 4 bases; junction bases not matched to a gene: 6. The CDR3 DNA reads TGTGCCAGCAGCGGGGGACTAGGTGGGTACAATGAGCAGTTCTTC. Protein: CASSGGLGGYNEQFF.

In DNA form, the CDR3 reads TGTGCAAGACACCCGGGGGGGTTCGACGAGCAGTACTTC. Its protein is CARHPGGFDEQYF. This chain connects TRBV12-2 to TRBJ2-7; the listed D gene, TRBD2, was not tested against the DNA. TRBV12-2 is a known pseudogene. This CDR3 spans 13 amino acids.

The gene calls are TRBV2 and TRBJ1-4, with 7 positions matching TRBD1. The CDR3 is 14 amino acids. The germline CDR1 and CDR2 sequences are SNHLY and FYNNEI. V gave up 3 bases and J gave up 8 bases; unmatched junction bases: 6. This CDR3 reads CASSDRGGGEKLFF. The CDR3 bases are TGTGCCAGCAGTGACAGGGGGGGCGGAGAAAAACTGTTTTTT.

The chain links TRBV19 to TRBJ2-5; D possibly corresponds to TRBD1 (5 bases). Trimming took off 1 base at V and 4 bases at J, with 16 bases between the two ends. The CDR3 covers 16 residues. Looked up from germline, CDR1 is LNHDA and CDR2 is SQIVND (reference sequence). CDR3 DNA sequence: TGTGCCAGTAGTATAGGAGTGGCAGGGTGGCCAGAGACCCAGTACTTC. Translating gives CASSIGVAGWPETQYF.

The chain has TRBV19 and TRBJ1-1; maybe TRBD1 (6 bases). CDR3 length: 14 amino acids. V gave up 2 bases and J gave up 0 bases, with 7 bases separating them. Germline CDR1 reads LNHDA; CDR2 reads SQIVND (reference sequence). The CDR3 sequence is CASSIQGMNTEAFF. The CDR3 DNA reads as TGTGCCAGTAGTATACAGGGGATGAACACTGAAGCTTTCTTT.

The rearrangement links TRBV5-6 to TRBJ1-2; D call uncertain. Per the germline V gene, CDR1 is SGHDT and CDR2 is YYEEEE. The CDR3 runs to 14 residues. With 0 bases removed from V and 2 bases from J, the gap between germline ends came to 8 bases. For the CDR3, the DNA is TGTGCCAGCAGCTTGGAACGTCAGAACTATGGCTACACCTTC. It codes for CASSLERQNYGYTF.

CDR3 DNA sequence: TGTGCCAGCTCACCTTCCCCAGCGGGAGTATCTTTCGAGCAGTACTTC. Amino acid sequence: CASSPSPAGVSFEQYF. The genes are TRBV18 and TRBJ2-7; 8 positions match TRBD2. The germline V gene encodes CDR1 KGHSH and CDR2 LQKENI. V was clipped by 3 bases and J by 6 bases; unmatched bases: 13. The CDR3 is made up of 16 amino acids.

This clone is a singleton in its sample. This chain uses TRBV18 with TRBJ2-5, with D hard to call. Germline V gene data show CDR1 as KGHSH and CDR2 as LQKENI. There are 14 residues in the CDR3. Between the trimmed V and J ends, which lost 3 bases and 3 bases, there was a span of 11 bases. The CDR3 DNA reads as TGTGCCAGCTCACCCACCGGGCTCGAAGAGACCCAGTACTTC. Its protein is CASSPTGLEETQYF.